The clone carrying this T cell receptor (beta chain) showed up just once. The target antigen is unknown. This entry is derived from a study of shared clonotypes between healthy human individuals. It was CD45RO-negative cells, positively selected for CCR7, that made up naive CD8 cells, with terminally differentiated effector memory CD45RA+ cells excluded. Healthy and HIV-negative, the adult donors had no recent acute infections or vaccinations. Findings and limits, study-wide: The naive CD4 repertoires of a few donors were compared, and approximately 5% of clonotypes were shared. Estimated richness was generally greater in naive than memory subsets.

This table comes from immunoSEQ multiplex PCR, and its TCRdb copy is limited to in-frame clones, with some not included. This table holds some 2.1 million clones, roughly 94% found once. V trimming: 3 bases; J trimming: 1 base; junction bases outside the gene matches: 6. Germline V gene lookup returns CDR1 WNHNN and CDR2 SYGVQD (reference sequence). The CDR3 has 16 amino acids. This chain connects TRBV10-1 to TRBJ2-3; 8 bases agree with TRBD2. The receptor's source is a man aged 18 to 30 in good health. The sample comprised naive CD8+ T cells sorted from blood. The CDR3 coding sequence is TGCGCCAGCAGTGATCCCAGCGGGAGCGGCACAGATACGCAGTATTTT. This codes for CASSDPSGSGTDTQYF.